This T cell receptor beta chain came from a study of PD-1 blockade in classical Hodgkin lymphoma. About this clone itself: Its antigen is unknown.

Method: immunoSEQ multiplex PCR; TCRdb's copy keeps in-frame clones and lacks some. This table has some 18,000 clones, roughly 76% appearing once. Study results and caveats: Repertoire differences have undefined causes, possibly disease activity or prior therapy. In newly diagnosed patients, baseline TCR diversity was reportedly below that of healthy donors.

All patients experienced relapse after autologous stem cell transplantation, and brentuximab vedotin exposure was variable. The clonotype comes from a human donor with classical Hodgkin lymphoma. This sample comprised peripheral blood mononuclear cells (PBMCs), obtained at baseline.

The CDR3 DNA is TGTGCCAGGGGACAGGGCACAGATACGCAGTATTTT. Amino acids: CARGQGTDTQYF. The chain recombines TRBV2 with TRBJ2-3; 8 bases agree with TRBD1. This CDR3 has 12 residues. Per germline, CDR1 SNHLY and CDR2 FYNNEI. V was pared by 9 bases and J by 1 base, with 0 bases of the junction left unmatched.